This TCR beta chain was captured in a study of CD8 T cells in Susac syndrome. Study findings and constraints: The study conceded that relatively few individuals underwent its TCR sequencing and HLA analysis.

RNA totalling roughly 0.5 to 1 ug underwent reverse transcription with random hexamers. TCRdb re-called the immunoSEQ multiplex PCR reads through MiXCR, storing one row per CDR3 protein. There are 150,000 to 180,000 distinct CDR3 sequences in the sample; about 94% occur only once, and more than 0.2% lies in the top ten. The germline V gene has CDR1 KGHSH and CDR2 LQKENI. The CDR3 sequence is 16 residues long. Trimming removed 3 bases at V and 0 bases at J, with 12 bases between. Turning to this clonotype: Its cognate antigen is unknown.

TCR beta sequences were obtained from blood CD8+ and CD4+ T cells. The sequenced sample consisted of CD8+ T cells from PBMCs. This receptor was identified in a human donor with multiple sclerosis. The chain employs TRBV18 and TRBJ2-1, with no clear D. CDR3 amino acids: CASSPRSFSSYNEQFF. The CDR3 region has the DNA TGTGCCAGCTCACCGAGGTCATTCAGCTCCTACAATGAGCAGTTCTTC.